This TCR beta chain was documented in a study of T cells after yellow fever vaccination. Turning to the study itself: Preparation of fractions with low cell numbers was performed using SMART-Seq v4 Ultra Low Input.

TCRdb reprocessed the 5' RACE reads via MiXCR and lists one record per CDR3 protein. Among some 670,000 distinct CDR3 sequences, 9% to 15% were seen once, and the ten largest hold about 15%. In the case of this clonotype: Its antigen is currently unknown.

Study-wide points: Subsequent booster samples again held most clones from primary vaccination (96% CD4, approximately 86% CD8). The secondary response was weaker, and its peak arrived faster, on day 5 versus 15.

Between the trimmed V and J ends, which lost 6 bases and 7 bases, there was a span of 16 bases. CDR3 length: 14 amino acids. The germline V gene has CDR1 SNHLY and CDR2 FYNNEI. The sequences come from PBMCs, collected on the day of the yellow fever booster vaccination. V gene TRBV2 combines with J gene TRBJ2-1, with D possibly being TRBD1 or TRBD2 (5 bases each). The TCR sequence derives from a man aged 25-40 years who received the YFV17D yellow fever vaccine. The CDR3 bases are TGTGCCAGCAGGCCCGGGACGCTTGAGAATGAGCAGTTCTTC. Translated, it gives CASRPGTLENEQFF.